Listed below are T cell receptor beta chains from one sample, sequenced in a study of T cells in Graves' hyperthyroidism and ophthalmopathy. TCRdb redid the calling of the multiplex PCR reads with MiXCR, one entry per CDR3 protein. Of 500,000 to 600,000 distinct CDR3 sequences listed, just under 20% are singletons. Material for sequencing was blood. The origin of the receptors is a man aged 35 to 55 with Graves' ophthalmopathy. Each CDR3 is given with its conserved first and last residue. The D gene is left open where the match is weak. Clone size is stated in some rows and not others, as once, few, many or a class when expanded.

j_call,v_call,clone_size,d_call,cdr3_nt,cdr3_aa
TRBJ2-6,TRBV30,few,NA,TGTGCCTGCATATGGATAGGGGACGTCCTGACTTTC,CACIWIGDVLTF
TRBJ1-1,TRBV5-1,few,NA,TGCGCCAGCAGCAACAGGGCCGTGGGGACTGAAGCTTTCTTT,CASSNRAVGTEAFF
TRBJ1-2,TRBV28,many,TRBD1,TGTGCCAGCAGTTCCCTTATAAGGACAGGAACTAACTATGGCTACACCTTC,CASSSLIRTGTNYGYTF
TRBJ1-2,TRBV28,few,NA,TGTGCCAGCAGTCCGTCCGTGAACAGGGGCTACACCTTC,CASSPSVNRGYTF
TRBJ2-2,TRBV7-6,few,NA,TGTGCCAGCAGCTTAGGACAGGAAGGTACCGGGGAGCTGTTTTTT,CASSLGQEGTGELFF
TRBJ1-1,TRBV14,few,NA,TGTGCCAGCAGCTCACAGGGAGGTCGAACTGAAGCTTTCTTT,CASSSQGGRTEAFF
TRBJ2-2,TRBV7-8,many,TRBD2,TGTGCCAGCAGTGGGGGGGTCACCGGGGAGCTGTTTTTT,CASSGGVTGELFF
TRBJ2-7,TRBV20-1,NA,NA,TGCAGTGCTAGAGATCGGGCTAGCTTCAGCTACGAGCAGTACTTC,CSARDRASFSYEQYF
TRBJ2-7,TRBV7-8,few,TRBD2,TGTGCCAGCAGCTTAGGTGCTAGCGGGAGGGGAATCTCCTACGAGCAGTACTTC,CASSLGASGRGISYEQYF
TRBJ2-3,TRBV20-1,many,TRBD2,TGCAGTGCTATAGGGAGCGGGAGGAACACAGATACGCAGTATTTT,CSAIGSGRNTDTQYF
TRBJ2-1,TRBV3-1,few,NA,TGTGCCAGCAGCCGCCGGGGGCAGGACAATGAGCAGTTCTTC,CASSRRGQDNEQFF
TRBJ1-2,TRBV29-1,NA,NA,TGCAGCGTTGTCGAGGGGCGATTCGGCTACACCTTC,CSVVEGRFGYTF
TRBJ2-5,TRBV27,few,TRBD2,TGTGCCAGCAGTTTAGCGGGGGGGCTTCTGGAGACCCAGTACTTC,CASSLAGGLLETQYF
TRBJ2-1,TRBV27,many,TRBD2,TGTGCCAGCCAAGGGACTAGCGGGAGTAGAAGCTCCTACAATGAGCAGTTCTTC,CASQGTSGSRSSYNEQFF
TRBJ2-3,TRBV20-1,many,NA,TGCAGTGCTAGACCGCGGGCTAGCGTAGGTACGCAGTATTTT,CSARPRASVGTQYF
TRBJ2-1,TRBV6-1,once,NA,TGTGCCAGCAGACGGGCGGGGGCTCCGACGTTCTACAATGAGCAGTTCTTC,CASRRAGAPTFYNEQFF
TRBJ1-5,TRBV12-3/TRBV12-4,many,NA,TGTGCCAGCAGCTTATCGGGGGGCAATCAGCCCCAGCATTTT,CASSLSGGNQPQHF
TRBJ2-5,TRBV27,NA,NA,TGTGCCAGCAGTTTAACCCAGGCACCCAAAGAGACCCAGTACTTC,CASSLTQAPKETQYF
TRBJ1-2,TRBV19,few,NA,TGTGCCAGTCATCAGGGTTCCTATGGCTACACCTTC,CASHQGSYGYTF
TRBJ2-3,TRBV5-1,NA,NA,TGCGCCAGCAGCGAATACCCAGCTAGCACAGATACGCAGTATTTT,CASSEYPASTDTQYF
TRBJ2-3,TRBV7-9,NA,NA,TGTGCCAGCAGCTTAGATCTCAGAAACACAGATACGCAGTATTTT,CASSLDLRNTDTQYF
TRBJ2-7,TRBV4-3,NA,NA,TGCGCCAGCAGCCAAGATCTCAGAGACTACGAGCAGTACTTC,CASSQDLRDYEQYF
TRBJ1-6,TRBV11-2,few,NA,TGTGCCAGCAGCTTAGGTCAGAATTCACCCCTCCACTTT,CASSLGQNSPLHF
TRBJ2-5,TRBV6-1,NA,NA,TGTGCCAGCCGAACTATGAAGAACCGGGACACCAAGCAAGAGACCCAGTACTTC,CASRTMKNRDTKQETQYF
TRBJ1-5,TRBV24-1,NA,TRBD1,TGTGCCACCGTGAGGGACAGCGGCAATCAGCCCCAGCATTTT,CATVRDSGNQPQHF
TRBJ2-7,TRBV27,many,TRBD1,TGTGCCAGCAGCCCACTCCCGGGACAGGGGCCCGGTTACGAGCAGTACTTC,CASSPLPGQGPGYEQYF
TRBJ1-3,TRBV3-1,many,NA,TGTGCCAGCAGCCAAGATTGGGGTTCTGGAAACACCATATATTTT,CASSQDWGSGNTIYF
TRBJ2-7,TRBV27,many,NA,TGTGCCAGCAGTTTGGCGCAGGGTCAATTGTACGAGCAGTACTTC,CASSLAQGQLYEQYF
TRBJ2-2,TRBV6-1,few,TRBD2,TGTGCCACCGGGGGGAGGACACCATTTTCCCAAAACACCGGGGAGCTGTTTTTT,CATGGRTPFSQNTGELFF
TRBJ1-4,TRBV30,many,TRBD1,TGTGCCTGGAGCCTAAACAGGGGTGAAAAACTGTTTTTT,CAWSLNRGEKLFF
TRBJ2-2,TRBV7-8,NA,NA,TGTGCCAGCAGCTTAGACTTGGGTTTCACCGGGGAGCTGTTTTTT,CASSLDLGFTGELFF
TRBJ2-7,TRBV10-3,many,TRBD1,TGTGCCACCAACAGGGGTTCCTACGAGCAGTACTTC,CATNRGSYEQYF
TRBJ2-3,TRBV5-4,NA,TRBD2,TGTGCCAGCAGCCCGACTAGCGGGAGGGGGGCAGATACGCAGTATTTT,CASSPTSGRGADTQYF
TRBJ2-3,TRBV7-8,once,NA,TGTGCCAGCAGCTTAGAACCGTCCAGCATAGATACGCAGTATTTT,CASSLEPSSIDTQYF
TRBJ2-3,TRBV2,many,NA,TGTGCCAGCCCGGACCTCGTCGATACGCAGTATTTT,CASPDLVDTQYF
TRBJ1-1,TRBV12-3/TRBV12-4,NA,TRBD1,TGTGCCAGCAACACAGGGGAATTGAACACTGAAGCTTTCTTT,CASNTGELNTEAFF
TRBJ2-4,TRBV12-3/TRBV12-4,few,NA,TGTGCCAGCAGCGGGGGGCTGTTCATTCAGTACTTC,CASSGGLFIQYF
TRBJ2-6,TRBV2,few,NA,TGTGCCAGCAAGGAGTTAATTTCTGGGGCCAACGTCCTGACTTTC,CASKELISGANVLTF
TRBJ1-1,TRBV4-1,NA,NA,TGCGCCAGCAGCCAGGGGACACTGAACACTGAAGCTTTCTTT,CASSQGTLNTEAFF
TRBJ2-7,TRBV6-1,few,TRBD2,TGTGCCAGCAGGTCTAAGCGGGAGGGCTACGAGCAGTACTTC,CASRSKREGYEQYF
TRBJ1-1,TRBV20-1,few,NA,TGCAGTGTAAGGGGGACACCGGGGAACACTGAAGCTTTCTTT,CSVRGTPGNTEAFF
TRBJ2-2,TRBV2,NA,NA,TGTGCCAGTAGCAGCTTACGAGAGGTTGCCGCCGGGGAGCTGTTTTTT,CASSSLREVAAGELFF
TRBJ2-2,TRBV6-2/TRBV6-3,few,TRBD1,TGTGCCAGCAGGAAAGACAGGGACACCGGGGAGCTGTTTTTT,CASRKDRDTGELFF
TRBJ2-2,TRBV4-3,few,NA,TGCGCCAGCAGCCAAGATTCCAGTTCGAACACCGGGGAGCTGTTTTTT,CASSQDSSSNTGELFF
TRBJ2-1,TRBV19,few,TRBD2,TGTGCCAGTAGTGGCCCCAGCGGGGGGGACCATGAGCAGTTCTTC,CASSGPSGGDHEQFF
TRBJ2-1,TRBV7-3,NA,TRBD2,TGTGCCAGCAGCTTAACCAGCGGGAACCATGAGCAGTTCTTC,CASSLTSGNHEQFF
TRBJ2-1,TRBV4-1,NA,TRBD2,TGCGCCAGCAGCCAAGCCGGGACTAGAGGAAATGAGCAGTTCTTC,CASSQAGTRGNEQFF
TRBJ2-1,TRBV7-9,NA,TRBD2,TGTGCCAGCAGCTTAATAGGCGGGGGGCCCTACAATGAGCAGTTCTTC,CASSLIGGGPYNEQFF
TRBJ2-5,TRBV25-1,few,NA,TGTGCCAGCAGTGAAAGCTTGGAGGAGACCCAGTACTTC,CASSESLEETQYF
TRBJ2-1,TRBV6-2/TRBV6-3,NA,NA,TGTGCCAGCAGTTACTCCCCCCTATTCAGTAATGAGCAGTTCTTC,CASSYSPLFSNEQFF
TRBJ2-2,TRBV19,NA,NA,TGTGCCAGTAACGGCTTAGCAACCGGGGAGCTGTTTTTT,CASNGLATGELFF
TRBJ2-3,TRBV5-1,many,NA,TGCGCCAGCAGCTTGCTGGGCGGGTTTGATACGCAGTATTTT,CASSLLGGFDTQYF
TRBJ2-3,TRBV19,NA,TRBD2,TGTGCCAGTAGTATTGGCCTAGCGGGACTTGGTTTGGACACAGATACGCAGTATTTT,CASSIGLAGLGLDTDTQYF
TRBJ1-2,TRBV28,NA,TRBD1,TGTGCCAGCAGTATAGGACAGGGGGGTGGAATCTATGGCTACACCTTC,CASSIGQGGGIYGYTF
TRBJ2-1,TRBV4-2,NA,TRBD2,TGTGCCAGCAGCCAAGATTTACCCCTAGCGGGAGTGAATGAGCAGTTCTTC,CASSQDLPLAGVNEQFF
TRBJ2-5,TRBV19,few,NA,TGTGCCAGTAGTACCCCCCTCCGACAGAAGACAAGGCAAGAGACCCAGTACTTC,CASSTPLRQKTRQETQYF
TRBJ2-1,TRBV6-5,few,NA,TGTGCCAGCAGTTACAGACAGGTATACAATGAGCAGTTCTTC,CASSYRQVYNEQFF
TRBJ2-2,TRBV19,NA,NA,TGTGCCAGTAGTATTGGGGGAGTAGGGGTTAACACCGGGGAGCTGTTTTTT,CASSIGGVGVNTGELFF